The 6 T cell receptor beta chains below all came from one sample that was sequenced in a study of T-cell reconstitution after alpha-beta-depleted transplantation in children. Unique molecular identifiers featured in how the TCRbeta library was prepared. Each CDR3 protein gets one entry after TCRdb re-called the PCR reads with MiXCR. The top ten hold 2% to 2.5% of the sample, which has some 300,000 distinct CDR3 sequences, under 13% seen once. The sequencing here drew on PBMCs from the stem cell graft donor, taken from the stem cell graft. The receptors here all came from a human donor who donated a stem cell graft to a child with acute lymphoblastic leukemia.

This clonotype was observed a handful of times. The CDR3 bases are TGCGCCAGCAGCACCGTTCCCGGGACAGCTGTGGAGCTGTTTTTT. It encodes CASSTVPGTAVELFF. This sequence joins TRBV5-1 and TRBJ2-2; 7 bases line up with TRBD1. Germline assignment: CDR1 SGHRS and CDR2 YFSETQ. The length of the CDR3 is 15 residues. Unmatched junction bases numbered 13, after V lost 4 bases and J lost 10 bases.

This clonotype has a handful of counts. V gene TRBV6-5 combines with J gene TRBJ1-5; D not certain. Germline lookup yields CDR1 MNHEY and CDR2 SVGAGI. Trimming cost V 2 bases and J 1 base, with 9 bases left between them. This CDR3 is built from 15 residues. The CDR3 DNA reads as TGTGCCAGCAGTTACGGGCCCGGGAGCAATCAGCCCCAGCATTTT. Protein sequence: CASSYGPGSNQPQHF.

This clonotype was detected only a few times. The CDR3 nucleotides read TGCGCCAGCAGCTTTGATGGTAGCAGCTACGAGCAGTACTTC. It codes for CASSFDGSSYEQYF. The chain is built from TRBV5-1 and TRBJ2-7; no clear D gene. The CDR3 runs 14 residues. V was trimmed by 2 bases and J by 3 bases, leaving 12 bases between them. The germline V gene has CDR1 SGHRS and CDR2 YFSETQ.

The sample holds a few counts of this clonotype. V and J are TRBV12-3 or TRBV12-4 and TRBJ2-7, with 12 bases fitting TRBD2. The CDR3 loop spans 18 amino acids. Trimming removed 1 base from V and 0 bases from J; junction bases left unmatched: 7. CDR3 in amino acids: CASSLELTSGSDSYEQYF. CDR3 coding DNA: TGTGCCAGCAGTTTAGAGCTGACTAGCGGGAGTGACTCCTACGAGCAGTACTTC.

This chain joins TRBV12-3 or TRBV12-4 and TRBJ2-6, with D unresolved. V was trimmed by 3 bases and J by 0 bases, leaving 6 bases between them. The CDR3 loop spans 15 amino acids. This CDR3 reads CASSFRNSGANVLTF. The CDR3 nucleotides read TGTGCCAGCAGTTTCCGGAACTCTGGGGCCAACGTCCTGACTTTC.

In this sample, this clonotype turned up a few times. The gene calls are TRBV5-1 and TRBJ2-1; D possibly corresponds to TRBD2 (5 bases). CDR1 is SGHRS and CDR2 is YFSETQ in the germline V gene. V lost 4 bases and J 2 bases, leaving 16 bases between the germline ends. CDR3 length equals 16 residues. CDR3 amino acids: CASSPVSGATYNEQFF. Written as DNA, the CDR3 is TGCGCCAGCAGCCCAGTGAGCGGAGCCACCTACAATGAGCAGTTCTTC.